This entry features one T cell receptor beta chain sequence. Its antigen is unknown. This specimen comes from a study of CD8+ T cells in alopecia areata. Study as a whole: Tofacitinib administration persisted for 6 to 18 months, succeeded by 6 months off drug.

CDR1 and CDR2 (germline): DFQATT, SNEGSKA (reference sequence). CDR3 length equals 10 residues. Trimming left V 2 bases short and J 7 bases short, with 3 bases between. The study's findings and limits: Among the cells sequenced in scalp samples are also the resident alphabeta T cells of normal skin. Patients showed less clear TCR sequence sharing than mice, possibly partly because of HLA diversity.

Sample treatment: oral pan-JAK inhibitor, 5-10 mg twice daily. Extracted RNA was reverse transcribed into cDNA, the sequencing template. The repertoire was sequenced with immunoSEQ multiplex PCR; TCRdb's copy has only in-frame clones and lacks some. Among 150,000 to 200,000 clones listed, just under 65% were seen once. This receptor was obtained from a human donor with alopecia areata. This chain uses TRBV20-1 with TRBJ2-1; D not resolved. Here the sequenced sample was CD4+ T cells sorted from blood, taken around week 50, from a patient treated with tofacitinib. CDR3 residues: CSARLNEQFF. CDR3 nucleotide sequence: TGCAGTGCTAGACTTAATGAGCAGTTCTTC.